This record concerns one T cell receptor (beta chain) sequence. The source of the sample is a study of shared clonotypes between healthy human individuals. Study overall: Researchers assigned three CD4 naive, three CD4 memory, two CD8 naive and one CD8 memory plate to each donor.

Libraries were prepared by immunoSEQ multiplex PCR; TCRdb keeps only in-frame clonotypes and omits some of them. The sample records about 2.1 million clones, around 93% being singletons. Germline CDR1 reads SGDLS; CDR2 reads YYNGEE. There are 16 residues in the CDR3. With V trimmed by 3 bases and J by 8 bases, 9 bases remained unmatched. As defined, naive CD8 cells were CD45RO-negative and positively selected for CCR7, with terminally differentiated effector memory CD45RA+ cells excluded. Healthy adults negative for HIV, lacking recent acute infections or vaccinations, served as donors. The sample taken for sequencing was naive CD8+ T cells from PBMCs. The TCR was taken from a young man in good health. Some clones in this sample may be carry-over from other donors' samples. V usage is TRBV9 and J usage is TRBJ2-1, with 12 bases that match TRBD2. The CDR3 region has the DNA TGTGCCAGCAGCGCCCGGACTAGCGGGATGGAAGATGAGCAGTTCTTC. Translated, it gives CASSARTSGMEDEQFF. Drawing the rest from reference TRBV9 and TRBJ2-1, the complete variable domain is DSGVTQTPKHLITATGQRVTLRCSPRSGDLSVYWYQQSLDQGLQFLIQYYNGEERAKGNILERFSAQQFPDLHSELNLSSLELGDSALYFCASSARTSGMEDEQFFGPGTRLTVL.